The present TCR beta chain was sequenced within a study of blood T cells in healthy people across ages. Overall study findings and caveats: Naive and antigen-experienced cells were not separated, limiting conclusive comparison. Unknown donor CMV status possibly confounded expanded clonotype changes. The percentage of naive T cells correlated strongly with TCR beta diversity. Significant beta diversity loss was already apparent by age approximately 36, declining roughly linearly.

A second PCR of roughly 7 to 11 cycles used a sample-barcoded 5' primer and a J-beta primer mix. MiXCR was run by TCRdb on the 5' RACE reads, yielding one entry per CDR3 protein. Among 800,000 to 950,000 distinct CDR3 sequences listed, approximately 49% were seen once. In regard to this clonotype: What it binds is unknown. A much larger clone is a single base away; this may be a read error.

CDR3 size: 13 residues. CDR1 is LGHNA and CDR2 is YNFKEQ in the germline V gene. This chain connects TRBV4-2 to TRBJ2-5; either TRBD1 or TRBD2 may supply D (5 bases each). The sequence was collected from a man aged 30 to 39 in good health. Sequenced input: blood. This CDR3 is CASRQAGAETQYF. CDR3 bases: TGTGCCAGCCGCCAAGCCGGGGCCGAGACCCAGTACTTC.